A single sample is the source of the 25 T cell receptor beta chains below, sequenced in a study of monozygotic twins with inflammatory bowel disease. TCRdb reprocessed the 5' RACE reads and keeps a single row for each CDR3 protein, giving no DNA. This sample's table reports approximately 300,000 distinct CDR3 sequences. Sequencing used blood. The receptors come from a human donor with ulcerative colitis or Crohn's disease, or a healthy co-twin of an affected twin (not recorded which).

This chain joins TRBV6-5 and TRBJ2-1; no DNA is available, so the TRBD1 call from TCRdb remains unchecked. Germline V CDR1 and CDR2: MNHEY, SVGAGI. The CDR3 consists of 14 residues. This chain's CDR3 is CASSYRDRGFEQFF.

The J gene is TRBJ1-2, the V gene TRBV27. Germline V gene lookup returns CDR1 MNHEY and CDR2 SMNVEV (reference sequence). The CDR3 runs to 13 residues. The CDR3 loop reads CASSSRTDYGYTF.

The CDR3 spells CASSSGQGNEKLFF. The rearrangement joins TRBV7-6 to TRBJ1-4; TCRdb gives TRBD1 as the D gene, but with no DNA this cannot be confirmed. Germline loops: CDR1 SGHVS, CDR2 FNYEAQ. The CDR3 is made up of 14 amino acids.

The chain links TRBV28 to TRBJ2-1; TCRdb designates TRBD2, a call that cannot be tested without DNA. Per germline, CDR1 MDHEN and CDR2 SYDVKM. This CDR3 spans 15 amino acids. CDR3 amino acids: CASRTRTSGSREQFF.

The rearrangement uses TRBV28 and TRBJ1-2. Germline CDR1 MDHEN, CDR2 SYDVKM. CDR3 size: 12 residues. The CDR3 spells CASSSFPYGYTF.

The chain employs TRBV5-1 and TRBJ2-1. The CDR3 has 16 residues. The V gene's germline CDR1 is SGHRS and CDR2 YFSETQ. The CDR3 loop reads CASSLDAGGTYNEQFF.

The gene calls are TRBV6-6 and TRBJ2-5; TCRdb's D gene call, TRBD1, goes unchecked for lack of DNA. The CDR3 consists of 14 residues. Looked up from germline, CDR1 is MNHNY and CDR2 is SVGAGI (reference sequence). Here the CDR3 reads CASRPGQGRETQYF.

The chain links TRBV12-3 or TRBV12-4 to TRBJ2-7. The CDR3 is made up of 15 amino acids. CDR3 in amino acids: CASSPIHTVGYEQYF.

The chain carries TRBV7-2 and TRBJ2-5; TCRdb returns TRBD1, unconfirmable since there is no DNA. This CDR3 comprises 13 residues. CDR1 is SGHTA, CDR2 FQGNSA, per germline. CDR3 amino acids: CASQSGVEETQYF.

The V gene is TRBV7-9, the J gene TRBJ2-5; checking the TCRdb D call of TRBD2 is not possible without DNA. CDR1 is SEHNR, CDR2 FQNEAQ, per germline (reference sequence). The CDR3 totals 14 residues. The CDR3: CASTPPGSQETQYF.

This chain uses TRBV20-1 with TRBJ2-7; absent DNA, TCRdb's TRBD2 call cannot be checked. The CDR3 is 17 amino acids. CDR1 is DFQATT, CDR2 SNEGSKA, per germline (reference sequence). Here the CDR3 reads CSASAASIVADTYEQYF.

The V and J genes are TRBV5-1 and TRBJ1-3. Germline V gene data show CDR1 as SGHRS and CDR2 as YFSETQ. The CDR3 spans 14 residues. CDR3 loop: CASSSDSMGNTIYF.

The rearrangement links TRBV2 to TRBJ2-2; the TRBD1 assignment by TCRdb is unverifiable without DNA. The CDR3 is 15 residues long. Germline CDR1 is SNHLY and CDR2 is FYNNEI. CDR3 residues: CASSRRTDSSGELFF.

The chain joins TRBV6-5 to TRBJ1-6; TCRdb's D call of TRBD1 is untestable without DNA. Germline CDR1 reads MNHEY; CDR2 reads SVGAGI. This CDR3 contains 13 residues. The CDR3: CASNTGLNSPLHF.

The V gene is TRBV19, the J gene TRBJ2-7; TCRdb picks TRBD2, but there is no DNA to check that call. The CDR3 runs 13 residues. CDR1 is LNHDA, CDR2 SQIVND, per germline (reference sequence). This CDR3 is CASSSGRIYEQYF.

The gene calls are TRBV20-1 and TRBJ2-5. CDR1 and CDR2 from the germline V gene are DFQATT and SNEGSKA (reference sequence). The CDR3 is 12 residues long. Here the CDR3 reads CSASNTQETQYF.

This chain links TRBV7-9 with TRBJ2-4; TCRdb proposes TRBD2, but this gene call is untestable without DNA. The CDR3 totals 17 residues. The germline gives CDR1 SEHNR, CDR2 FQNEAQ (reference sequence). CDR3 amino acids: CASSSHGGGLAKNIQYF.

The V and J genes are TRBV7-2 and TRBJ1-2; the D call from TCRdb, TRBD1, cannot be confirmed without DNA. CDR3 length: 14 residues. Germline values: CDR1 SGHTA, CDR2 FQGNSA. CDR3 sequence: CASSLRDRGAGYTF.

The chain joins TRBV7-8 to TRBJ2-4. CDR3 size: 12 residues. Germline V gene sequence: CDR1 SGHVS, CDR2 FQNEAQ. The CDR3 loop reads CASSLAPGLKYF.

The CDR3 region is CASSLGGINTQPQHF. The chain joins TRBV7-2 to TRBJ1-5. This CDR3 region has 15 residues. CDR1 and CDR2 (germline): SGHTA, FQGNSA.

The V call is TRBV9, the J call TRBJ2-7; TCRdb returns TRBD1, unconfirmable since there is no DNA. The CDR3 is 14 residues long. In germline, CDR1 is SGDLS, CDR2 YYNGEE. The CDR3: CASSRGQGAREQYF.

This chain uses TRBV19 with TRBJ1-1. The CDR3 contains 12 residues. Per the germline V gene, CDR1 is LNHDA and CDR2 is SQIVND (reference sequence). The CDR3 reads CASINQVSEAFF.

The gene calls are TRBV19 and TRBJ1-2. The CDR3 totals 13 residues. CDR1 and CDR2 from the germline V gene are LNHDA and SQIVND (reference sequence). The CDR3 region is CASSPIRDYGYTF. Full variable domain (missing parts from reference TRBV19 and TRBJ1-2): DGGITQSPKYLFRKEGQNVTLSCEQNLNHDAMYWYRQDPGQGLRLIYYSQIVNDFQKGDIAEGYSVSREKKESFPLTVTSAQKNPTAFYLCASSPIRDYGYTFGSGTRLTVV.

This CDR3 is CASSAQDSSGANVLTF. The chain couples TRBV7-8 to TRBJ2-6; TCRdb's D call of TRBD1 is untestable without DNA. Germline CDR1 is SGHVS and CDR2 is FQNEAQ. The CDR3 covers 16 residues.

This chain's CDR3 is CASSLSRQRQYF. The gene calls are TRBV12-3 or TRBV12-4 and TRBJ2-3. CDR3 length: 12 amino acids.